These 6 T cell receptor beta chains share one sample of origin, sequenced in a study of CD8 T cells in ankylosing spondylitis (dated by TCRdb to the late 2010s). Library preparation was by 5' RACE. Sequencing was carried out with an Illumina HiSeq 2500. Through fastp at Q25 and MiXCR, TCRdb rebuilt clones from the public reads, retaining in-frame beta chains. Each CDR3 protein gets just one entry, which takes the most common genes and DNA from the rows behind it. This sample gives about 39,000 distinct CDR3 sequences in total; approximately 10% of them show up just once. More than 15% of the sample rests with the top ten. The specimen sequenced was blood, either unsorted or a sorted T cell fraction (not recorded which). The origin of the receptors is a male donor with ankylosing spondylitis or in good health (not recorded which).

This clonotype came up many times. This chain joins TRBV7-2 and TRBJ2-7; D uncertain. The germline V and J ends were trimmed by 1 base and 0 bases, with 7 bases remaining between them. The germline CDR1 and CDR2 sequences are SGHTA and FQGNSA. CDR3 length: 14 amino acids. The CDR3 nucleotides read TGTGCCAGCAGCTTAGATCCTAGCTCCTACGAGCAGTACTTC. This gives the protein CASSLDPSSYEQYF.

This clonotype was observed many times. The chain links TRBV6-1 to TRBJ2-2, with 10 bases that match TRBD1. The CDR3 loop spans 15 amino acids. The germline CDR1 and CDR2 sequences are MNHNS and SASEGT. The V and J ends lost 6 bases and 4 bases, in that order; junction bases with no gene match: 5. DNA for the CDR3: TGTGCCAGCAGGCCCGGGACAGGGGTCACCGGGGAGCTGTTTTTT. Its translation: CASRPGTGVTGELFF.

A single count supports this clonotype. The genes are TRBV6-5 and TRBJ2-1, with D possibly matching TRBD2 (5 bases). V lost 5 bases, J lost 0 bases, and 14 bases lay in between. Germline V lookup: CDR1 MNHEY, CDR2 SVGAGI. The CDR3 is 16 residues long. This CDR3 reads CASSTLSGSSYNEQFF. In DNA, the CDR3 is TGTGCCAGCAGTACTTTGTCGGGGAGCTCCTACAATGAGCAGTTCTTC.

This clonotype has a count of ten or more. V and J are TRBV3-1 and TRBJ1-1, with D maybe TRBD1 (6 bases). Looked up from germline, CDR1 is LGHDT and CDR2 is YNNKEL (reference sequence). The CDR3 totals 12 residues. V was pared by 4 bases and J by 7 bases, with 10 bases between. The CDR3: CASSRLTGEAFF. For the CDR3, the DNA is TGTGCCAGCAGCCGCCTGACAGGTGAAGCTTTCTTT.

This clonotype was counted ten times or more. The gene calls are TRBV6-2 or TRBV6-3 and TRBJ2-6, with D tentatively TRBD1 (6 bases). The V gene's germline CDR1 is MNHEY and CDR2 SVGEGT. Trimming shortened V by 5 bases and J by 0 bases, and 20 bases separated the two germline ends. The CDR3 loop spans 19 amino acids. The CDR3 DNA reads as TGTGCCAGCAGTCCCTGGACAGTTGACCCAATCTCTGGGGCCAACGTCCTGACTTTC. It codes for CASSPWTVDPISGANVLTF.

To note about this clonotype: The junction does not match germline at one end; this may be a read error. This chain links TRBV4-2 with TRBJ2-3, with D perhaps assigned TRBD1 or TRBD2 (5 bases each). The CDR3 sequence is 15 residues long. Germline-derived CDR1 and CDR2 are LGHNA and YNFKEQ. The CDR3 region is CAISPGLVGTDTQYF. CDR3 in DNA: TGTGCCATCAGCCCGGGGCTCGTCGGCACAGATACGCAGTATTTT.